This T cell receptor beta chain was observed in a study of T cell changes during pregnancy in multiple sclerosis (dated by TCRdb to about 2019). Describing the broader study: In women with multiple sclerosis, the researchers looked at how the T cell repertoire shifted as pregnancy progressed.

As concerns this clone: What this receptor recognizes is not known. Per-base qualities were not stored, and no clone one base away is much larger.

Receptors were amplified or captured by the immunoSEQ multiplex PCR assay. Not all clones reach the TCRdb copy of this immuneACCESS table, which keeps in-frame sequences only. Checked studies attribute under half of the gap to unresolved V genes and leave the rest unexplained. This sample has about 70,000 clones in its table, and about nine tenths of those were observed once. The ten largest clones represent about 0.31% of the sample. V is cut by 2 bases and J by 10 bases, and the space between the germline ends is 12 bases. The CDR3 measures 13 amino acids from cysteine to phenylalanine. The only DNA kept is the CDR3, 39 bases in frame from the first base. Taken from the germline V gene, the CDR1 and CDR2 loops are MNHEY and SVGAGI.

The TCR was taken from a female donor with multiple sclerosis, enrolled in a pregnancy study. This receptor chain uses TRBV6-5 and TRBJ2-1, with the D gene not clear enough to name. The sample was CD4+ T cells from peripheral blood mononuclear cells, taken after pregnancy. The sequenced DNA: TGTGCCAGCAGTTACCCCGATGGGCACGAGCAGTTCTTC. It codes for CASSYPDGHEQFF.